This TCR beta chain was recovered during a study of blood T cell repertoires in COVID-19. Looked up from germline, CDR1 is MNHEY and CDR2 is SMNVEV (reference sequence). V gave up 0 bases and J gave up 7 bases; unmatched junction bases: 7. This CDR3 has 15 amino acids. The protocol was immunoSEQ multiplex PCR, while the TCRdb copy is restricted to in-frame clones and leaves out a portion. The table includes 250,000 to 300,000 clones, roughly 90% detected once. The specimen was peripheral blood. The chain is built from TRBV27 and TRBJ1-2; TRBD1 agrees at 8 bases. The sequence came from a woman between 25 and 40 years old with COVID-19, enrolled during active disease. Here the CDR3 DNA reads TGTGCCAGCAGTTTATCTGGGTCCAGGGGGCCTGGCTACACCTTC. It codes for CASSLSGSRGPGYTF.